One T cell receptor (beta chain) is described in this entry. Its cognate antigen is unknown. The CDR3 is 13 residues long. With 3 bases clipped from V and 7 bases from J, the junction kept 1 base outside the gene matches. The germline V gene encodes CDR1 MNHNS and CDR2 SASEGT. Multiplex PCR with 32 V and 13 J primers amplified TCR beta CDR3. Each CDR3 protein is one row after TCRdb ran MiXCR on the multiplex PCR reads. This table holds over 20,000 distinct CDR3 sequences, roughly 30% found once. This sample is drawn from a study of immune heterogeneity within non-small cell lung tumors. Study context: Classification of the tumors gave several squamous cell carcinomas, approximately 10 non-squamous carcinomas and 1 not otherwise specified.

Study results and limitations: Clonality of local T cells correlated moderately but significantly with local tumor mutational burden (R about 0.34).

The template for each sample was 600 ng of genomic DNA, which had been extracted from bulk tumor tissue. Several widely spaced biopsies per primary tumor were taken during surgery. The patients were newly diagnosed with non-small cell lung cancer, had not been treated, and had curative surgery. The TCR sequence derives from a man aged 35 to 55 with non-small cell lung cancer. The chain has TRBV6-1 and TRBJ2-4; 9 nucleotides align to TRBD1. Sequencing was carried out using lung tumor tissue. The CDR3 is CASSEDRGNIQYF. The CDR3 DNA follows: TGTGCCAGCAGTGAGGACAGGGGTAACATTCAGTACTTC.